This T cell receptor (beta chain) was sequenced during a study of glioma-infiltrating T cells after dendritic cell vaccination. Study as a whole: Dendritic cells derived from monocytes and pulsed with autologous tumor lysate formed the vaccine.

The table came from immunoSEQ multiplex PCR; TCRdb's copy has only in-frame clones and leaves some out. The sample holds around 100,000 clones; more than 80% are singletons and the top ten take approximately 12%. This CDR3 comprises 12 residues. Trimming cost V 9 bases and J 4 bases; bases outside gene matches: 3. Germline V CDR1 and CDR2: SGHDN, FVKESK. The sample in question was blood, obtained before dendritic cell vaccination. This clonotype originated in a human donor with glioblastoma. The chain carries TRBV14 and TRBJ1-1, with TRBD1 identical over 9 bases. The CDR3 bases are TGTGCCAGTGGACAGGGGACCACTGAAGCTTTCTTT. It specifies CASGQGTTEAFF.